This is a list of T cell receptor beta chains from one sample in a study of shared clonotypes between healthy human individuals. Profiling relied on immunoSEQ multiplex PCR, and the TCRdb table lists in-frame clones only, not all of them. This table has a few million clones, about 92% appearing once. The specimen sequenced was naive CD4+ T cells from PBMCs. These receptors were obtained from a man younger than 30 in good health. Some clones in this sample may be carry-over from other donors' samples. Each CDR3 is given with its conserved first and last residue. D genes are given only for firm matches. Rows may omit the clone size; those that give it use once, few, many or a size class.

.,TRBJ2-7,TRBV2,TRBD1,CASSEVGTVGEQYF,TGTGCCAGCAGTGAAGTTGGGACAGTGGGAGAGCAGTACTTC
.,TRBJ2-5,TRBV19,TRBD2,CASSPGLAAPETQYF,TGTGCCAGTAGTCCCGGACTAGCGGCGCCAGAGACCCAGTACTTC
.,TRBJ2-2,TRBV9,.,CASSSGLELFF,TGTGCCAGCAGCTCTGGACTAGAGCTGTTTTTT
.,TRBJ2-5,TRBV29-1,TRBD2,CSVDTSGSETQYF,TGCAGCGTTGATACTAGCGGTTCAGAGACCCAGTACTTC
once,TRBJ2-5,TRBV28,.,CASSTEGTQYF,TGTGCCAGCAGTACCGAAGGGACCCAGTACTTC
.,TRBJ2-2,TRBV11-2,.,CASSLVIQGPGELFF,TGTGCCAGCAGCTTAGTTATTCAGGGCCCCGGGGAGCTGTTTTTT
.,TRBJ2-7,TRBV7-2,TRBD1,CASSLGQGWIYEQYF,TGTGCCAGCAGCCTTGGACAGGGGTGGATCTACGAGCAGTACTTC
.,TRBJ2-6,TRBV28,TRBD1,CASSRTGDGANVLTF,TGTGCCAGCAGCCGAACAGGGGACGGGGCCAACGTCCTGACTTTC
.,TRBJ1-1,TRBV27,.,CASSSWGGNTEAFF,TGTGCCAGCAGCTCTTGGGGTGGAAACACTGAAGCTTTCTTT
once,TRBJ2-2,TRBV10-1,.,CASSGSGTLNTGELFF,TGCGCCAGCAGCGGATCCGGGACACTGAACACCGGGGAGCTGTTTTTT
.,TRBJ2-5,TRBV10-3,TRBD2,CAISERSGTSGYLGDQETQYF,TGTGCCATCAGTGAGAGGTCGGGGACTAGCGGCTACCTGGGGGACCAAGAGACCCAGTACTTC
.,TRBJ2-7,TRBV4-2,.,CASSQDLRRESSYEQYF,TGTGCCAGCAGCCAAGACCTCCGACGGGAGAGCTCCTACGAGCAGTACTTC
.,TRBJ2-5,TRBV29-1,.,CSVEDFWTEKETQYF,TGCAGCGTTGAAGACTTTTGGACGGAAAAAGAGACCCAGTACTTC
once,TRBJ2-2,TRBV6-1,.,CASSGLLDGELFF,TGTGCCAGCAGCGGACTCCTTGACGGGGAGCTGTTTTTT
.,TRBJ2-3,TRBV15,.,CATSRELFTDTQYF,TGTGCCACCAGCAGAGAGCTATTCACAGATACGCAGTATTTT
.,TRBJ2-5,TRBV5-1,TRBD2,CASSDGTTPETQYF,TGCGCCAGCAGCGACGGGACTACGCCAGAGACCCAGTACTTC
.,TRBJ1-1,TRBV7-2,.,CASQRKGGMNTEAFF,TGTGCCAGCCAAAGAAAGGGGGGAATGAACACTGAAGCTTTCTTT
.,TRBJ2-7,TRBV10-1,.,CASSERTPTLPYEQYF,TGCGCCAGCAGTGAGAGGACACCCACCCTTCCCTACGAGCAGTACTTC
.,TRBJ1-5,TRBV30,.,CAWSVSTGNQPQHF,TGTGCCTGGAGTGTATCTACCGGGAATCAGCCCCAGCATTTT
.,TRBJ2-5,TRBV19,TRBD1,CASSVPDRKRETQYF,TGTGCCAGTAGTGTCCCGGACAGGAAGAGGGAGACCCAGTACTTC
.,TRBJ1-3,TRBV9,.,CASSVGGSGVGNTIYF,TGTGCCAGCAGCGTAGGTGGCAGCGGAGTGGGAAACACCATATATTTT
.,TRBJ1-2,TRBV27,.,CASTEETYGYTF,TGTGCCAGCACCGAGGAGACTTATGGCTACACCTTC
.,TRBJ2-2,TRBV7-3,TRBD2,CASSLFGGRVPGELFF,TGTGCCAGCAGCTTATTTGGCGGGAGAGTCCCCGGGGAGCTGTTTTTT
.,TRBJ2-2,TRBV11-2,TRBD2,CASSLLLAGGTGTGELFF,TGTGCCAGCAGCTTACTTCTAGCGGGAGGGACGGGCACCGGGGAGCTGTTTTTT
.,TRBJ2-5,TRBV5-8,TRBD1,CASSRTGQETQYF,TGTGCCAGCAGCCGGACAGGGCAAGAGACCCAGTACTTC
.,TRBJ2-5,TRBV19,.,CASSMGGAYQETQYF,TGTGCCAGTAGTATGGGCGGAGCGTACCAAGAGACCCAGTACTTC
.,TRBJ2-3,TRBV4-2,TRBD2,CASSQDWASGRTDTQYF,TGTGCCAGCAGCCAAGACTGGGCTAGCGGGAGGACAGATACGCAGTATTTT
.,TRBJ1-2,TRBV14,.,CASSQDFGGRYGYTF,TGTGCCAGCAGCCAAGATTTTGGAGGGCGATATGGCTACACCTTC
.,TRBJ1-1,TRBV15,.,CATSREPPGRGNTEAFF,TGTGCCACCAGCAGAGAACCGCCAGGTAGGGGAAACACTGAAGCTTTCTTT
.,TRBJ2-1,TRBV7-9,TRBD2,CASSLLAGGYNEQFF,TGTGCCAGCAGCCTACTAGCGGGAGGATACAATGAGCAGTTCTTC
.,TRBJ1-1,TRBV27,TRBD1,CASSLTRKGTGRYTEAFF,TGTGCCAGCAGTTTAACACGCAAAGGGACAGGGAGGTACACTGAAGCTTTCTTT
few,TRBJ1-1,TRBV25-1,.,CASLGSEAFF,TGTGCCAGCCTAGGTAGTGAAGCTTTCTTT
.,TRBJ2-7,TRBV28,.,CASSLTRLTYEQYF,TGTGCCAGCAGTTTAACCAGGTTAACCTACGAGCAGTACTTC
.,TRBJ1-1,TRBV27,.,CASSQQRWNTEAFF,TGTGCCAGCAGTCAACAGAGGTGGAACACTGAAGCTTTCTTT
.,TRBJ2-2,TRBV27,TRBD1,CASSFLRTGNTGELFF,TGTGCCAGCAGTTTCCTTCGGACAGGGAACACCGGGGAGCTGTTTTTT
.,TRBJ2-4,TRBV4-3,TRBD2,CASSQGLAAIQYF,TGCGCCAGCAGCCAGGGACTAGCGGCCATTCAGTACTTC
.,TRBJ1-2,TRBV29-1,.,CSVATDRGYTF,TGCAGCGTCGCTACAGATAGGGGCTACACCTTC
few,TRBJ1-1,TRBV5-1,.,CASSLAGLQNTEAFF,TGCGCCAGCAGCTTGGCCGGGCTACAGAACACTGAAGCTTTCTTT
once,TRBJ1-2,TRBV2,.,CASSPLGDYGYTF,TGTGCCAGCAGCCCTCTGGGAGACTATGGCTACACCTTC
.,TRBJ2-7,TRBV7-3,.,CASSILGGSYEQYF,TGTGCCAGCAGCATACTAGGGGGGTCCTACGAGCAGTACTTC
.,TRBJ2-5,TRBV18,.,CASSPPVQETQYF,TGTGCCAGCTCACCCCCCGTTCAAGAGACCCAGTACTTC
once,TRBJ2-7,TRBV18,TRBD1,CASSLGQGAYEQYF,TGTGCCAGCTCACTGGGACAGGGGGCCTACGAGCAGTACTTC
.,TRBJ1-5,TRBV30,.,CAWSVKRGVQPQHF,TGTGCCTGGAGTGTAAAAAGGGGGGTACAGCCCCAGCATTTT
.,TRBJ2-1,TRBV5-5,TRBD2,CASSLVWAAGRNEQFF,TGTGCCAGCAGCTTGGTATGGGCGGCCGGGAGGAATGAGCAGTTCTTC
.,TRBJ2-7,TRBV11-2,TRBD1,CASSLAVGQTYEQYF,TGTGCCAGCAGCTTAGCCGTGGGACAGACCTACGAGCAGTACTTC
.,TRBJ2-3,TRBV4-1,.,CASSQGLADTQYF,TGCGCCAGCAGCCAAGGACTGGCAGATACGCAGTATTTT